Shown below are 2 T cell receptor beta chains from a single sample sequenced in a study of cytomegalovirus exposure and HLA in healthy donors. Vbeta (60) and Jbeta (13) primers were used in the PCR. Clones were read by immunoSEQ multiplex PCR, and TCRdb kept only the in-frame ones, dropping some. The table has hundreds of thousands of clones, 76% seen once. Specimen: PBMCs. The source of these receptors is a man younger than 30 in good health and CMV-seronegative.

This clone occurred a few times. The chain has TRBV5-1 and TRBJ2-7, with D perhaps TRBD1 (5 bases). The CDR3 covers 18 residues. Germline V CDR1 and CDR2: SGHRS, YFSETQ. Trimming removed 4 bases at V and 5 bases at J, with 28 bases between. CDR3 nucleotide sequence: TGCGCCAGCAGCCCGGCTGGTATAGGCAGGGTAATTTCTGACGAGCAGTACTTC. This translates into CASSPAGIGRVISDEQYF. The variable domain in full, with the rest retrieved from reference TRBV5-1 and TRBJ2-7, is KAGVTQTPRYLIKTRGQQVTLSCSPISGHRSVSWYQQTPGQGLQFLFEYFSETQRNKGNFPGRFSGRQFSNSRSEMNVSTLELGDSALYLCASSPAGIGRVISDEQYFGPGTRLTVT.

The CDR3 DNA is TGTGCCAGTAGTGCCGACAGGGGGCTTGTGAACACTGAAGCTTTCTTT. This gives the protein CASSADRGLVNTEAFF. The chain employs TRBV19 and TRBJ1-1; 10 positions match TRBD1. Germline loops: CDR1 LNHDA, CDR2 SQIVND (reference sequence). The V segment lost 5 bases and the J segment 0 bases; nucleotides outside the gene matches: 6. CDR3 size: 16 residues.